This T cell receptor beta chain was retrieved from a study of T cells in Graves' hyperthyroidism and ophthalmopathy. Study at large: Peripheral blood draws took place at initial diagnosis, ahead of any treatment.

The diagnostic basis comprised clinical symptoms, serum thyroxine and TRAb, thyroid ultrasound and orbital computed tomography. V lost 7 bases and J 4 bases, leaving 12 bases between the germline ends. The CDR3 has 13 amino acids. What was amplified from RNA transcripts were TCR beta CDR3 regions. HTBI primers drove first-round RT-PCR of the TCR CDR3. TCRdb processed the multiplex PCR reads anew with MiXCR; each CDR3 protein has one entry. The sample lists nearly 600,000 distinct CDR3 sequences, 14% occurring once. This clonotype was found a few times. Sequencing was carried out using blood. This TCR was recovered from a woman between 18 and 29 years old with Graves' ophthalmopathy. The chain has TRBV12-3 or TRBV12-4 and TRBJ2-3; possible D gene TRBD1, 6 bases. CDR3 coding DNA: TGTGCCAGCACCTGGACAGAGGCAGATACGCAGTATTTT. Residues: CASTWTEADTQYF.